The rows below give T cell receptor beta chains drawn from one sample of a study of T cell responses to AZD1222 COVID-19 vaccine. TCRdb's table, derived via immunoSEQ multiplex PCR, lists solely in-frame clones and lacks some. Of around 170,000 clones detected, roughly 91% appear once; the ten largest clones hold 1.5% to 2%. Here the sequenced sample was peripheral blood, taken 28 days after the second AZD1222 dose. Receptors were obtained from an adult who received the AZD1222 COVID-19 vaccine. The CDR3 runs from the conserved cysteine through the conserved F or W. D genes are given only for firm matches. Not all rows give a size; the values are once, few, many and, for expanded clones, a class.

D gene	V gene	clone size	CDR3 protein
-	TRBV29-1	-	CSVEKGESTDTQYF
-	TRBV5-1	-	CASSLAGFWDQPQHF
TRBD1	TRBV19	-	CASSDPRGKSNQPQHF
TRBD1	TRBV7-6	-	CASTQTGDKLFF
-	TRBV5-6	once	CASSLTGPGRNNYGYTF
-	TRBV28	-	CASSPPGATNEKLFF
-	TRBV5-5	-	CASSLGRVGAGDTQYF
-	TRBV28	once	CASSSGQLAPNEQFF
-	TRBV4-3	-	CASSLSREMRTEYGYTF
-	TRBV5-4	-	CASSWTLQDTQYF
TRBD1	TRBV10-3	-	CAISRDRVTNEKLFF
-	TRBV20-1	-	CSASKFGAGPRGNQPQHF
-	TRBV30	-	CAWSPPDIMGYTF
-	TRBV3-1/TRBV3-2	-	CASSPTPTNEKLFF
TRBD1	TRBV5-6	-	CASSPAGTGGPPLHF
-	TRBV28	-	CASSLAGVLYEQYF
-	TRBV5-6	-	CASSLVDRDNSPLHF
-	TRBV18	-	CASSRAYNEQFF
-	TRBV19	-	CASSILPDPYYGYTF
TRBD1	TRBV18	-	CASSRGQGIMNTEAFF